The clone carrying this T cell receptor (beta chain) has more than one count but fewer than ten. This sample stems from a study of blood T cell repertoires in COVID-19. Germline CDR1 is SGHTA and CDR2 is FQGNSA. V was pared by 1 base and J by 2 bases, with 11 bases between. The CDR3 runs to 15 residues. Clones were sequenced by immunoSEQ multiplex PCR, and TCRdb holds only the in-frame ones, with some missing. The sample gives around 260,000 clones, 88% of which show up once; roughly a tenth is in the top ten. This receptor was taken from a woman aged 65 to 85 with COVID-19, enrolled during active disease. The material sequenced was peripheral blood. J is TRBJ1-1 and V is TRBV7-2, with no clear D. The CDR3 DNA sequence: TGTGCCAGCAGCTTAGTCCCCAGTGGTAACACTGAAGCTTTCTTT. Protein sequence: CASSLVPSGNTEAFF. The full variable domain, rest sourced from reference TRBV7-2 and TRBJ1-1, is GAGVSQSPSNKVTEKGKDVELRCDPISGHTALYWYRQSLGQGLEFLIYFQGNSAPDKSGLPSDRFSAERTGGSVSTLTIQRTQQEDSAVYLCASSLVPSGNTEAFFGQGTRLTVV.